This T cell receptor beta chain is drawn from a study of CD8 T cells in ankylosing spondylitis. Of note for this clonotype: The antigen is unknown.

Quantitative molecular-barcoded 5'-RACE generated the TCR beta libraries. TCRdb re-called the 5' RACE reads through MiXCR, storing one row per CDR3 protein. The data hold under 170,000 distinct CDR3 sequences, with around 45% observed a single time. V lost 4 bases, J lost 6 bases, and 16 bases lay in between. Germline loops: CDR1 SGHRS, CDR2 YFSETQ. The CDR3 length is 14 residues. The study, taken as a whole, reports: Seemingly characteristic of ankylosing spondylitis blood was a TCR beta motif consisting of about 8 highly homologous variants.

V usage is TRBV5-1 and J usage is TRBJ2-5, with a possible D match to TRBD1 (5 bases). The sequence was collected from a male donor with ankylosing spondylitis. The sample taken for sequencing was synovial fluid, either unsorted or a sorted T cell fraction (not recorded which). The CDR3 sequence: CASSRQGRVKTQYF. The CDR3 DNA reads as TGCGCCAGCAGCCGCCAGGGCAGGGTGAAGACCCAGTACTTC.